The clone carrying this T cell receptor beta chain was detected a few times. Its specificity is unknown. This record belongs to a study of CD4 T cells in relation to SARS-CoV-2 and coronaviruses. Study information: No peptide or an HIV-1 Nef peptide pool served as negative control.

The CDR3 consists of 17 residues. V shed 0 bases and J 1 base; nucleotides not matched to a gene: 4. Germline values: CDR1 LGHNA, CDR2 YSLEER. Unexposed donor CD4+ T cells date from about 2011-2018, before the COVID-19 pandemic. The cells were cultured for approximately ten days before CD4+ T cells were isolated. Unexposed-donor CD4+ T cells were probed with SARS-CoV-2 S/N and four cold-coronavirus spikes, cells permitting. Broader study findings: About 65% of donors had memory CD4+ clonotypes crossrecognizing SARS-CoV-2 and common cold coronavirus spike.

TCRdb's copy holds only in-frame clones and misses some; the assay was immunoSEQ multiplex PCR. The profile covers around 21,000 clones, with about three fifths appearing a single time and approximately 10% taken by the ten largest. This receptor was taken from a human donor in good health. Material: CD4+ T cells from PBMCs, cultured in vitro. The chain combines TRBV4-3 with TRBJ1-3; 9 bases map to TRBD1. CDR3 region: CASSQETGGASGNTIYF. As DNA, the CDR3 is TGCGCCAGCAGCCAAGAAACAGGGGGCGCATCTGGAAACACCATATATTTT.